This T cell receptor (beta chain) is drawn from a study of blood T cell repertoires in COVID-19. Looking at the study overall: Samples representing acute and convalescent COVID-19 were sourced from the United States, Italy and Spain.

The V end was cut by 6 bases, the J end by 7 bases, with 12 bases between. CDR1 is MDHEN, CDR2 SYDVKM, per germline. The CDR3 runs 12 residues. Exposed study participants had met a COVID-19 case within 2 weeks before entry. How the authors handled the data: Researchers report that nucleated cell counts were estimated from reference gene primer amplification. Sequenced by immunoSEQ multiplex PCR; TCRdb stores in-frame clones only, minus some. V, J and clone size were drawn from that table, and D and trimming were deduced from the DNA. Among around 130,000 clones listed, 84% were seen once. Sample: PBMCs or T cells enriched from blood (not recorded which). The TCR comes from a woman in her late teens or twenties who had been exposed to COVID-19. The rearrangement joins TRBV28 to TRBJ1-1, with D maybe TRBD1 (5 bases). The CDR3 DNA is TGTGCCAGCAGCTTCAGGGTTAGTGAAGCTTTCTTT. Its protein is CASSFRVSEAFF.